What follows is one TCR beta chain and its context. The antigen is unknown. This record belongs to a study of OX40 agonist ivuxolimab in advanced cancers. Study background: Patients got intravenous ivuxolimab at 0.01 to 10 mg/kg every 2 weeks. The mean age was roughly 60 years, ranging from about 20 to 79, with about four fifths of participants male. General observations from the study: At 0.1 to 3.0 mg/kg and by week 6, CD4+ and CD8+ T cells in the blood had expanded clonally.

The repertoire was sequenced with immunoSEQ multiplex PCR; TCRdb's copy has only in-frame clones and lacks some. This table holds 50,000 to 70,000 clones, under 90% found once. The source was CD4+ or CD8+ T cells sorted from blood, collected in a trial of the OX40 agonist ivuxolimab. This clonotype was obtained from an adult with an advanced solid tumor such as melanoma, head and neck, liver or kidney cancer.

CDR3 amino acids: CASQRQGGDTEAFF. CDR3 in DNA: TGTGCCAGCCAACGACAGGGTGGAGACACTGAAGCTTTCTTT. V is TRBV18 and J is TRBJ1-1, with TRBD1 matching 7 bases. CDR1 is KGHSH and CDR2 is LQKENI in the germline V gene. Trimming cost V 8 bases and J 3 bases; bases outside gene matches: 9. This CDR3 is built from 14 residues.